The sequence of this T cell receptor (beta chain) was determined in a study of cytomegalovirus exposure and HLA in healthy donors. Regarding the study as a whole: Listed as cytomegalovirus-associated were approximately 160 TCR beta chains.

Germline assignment: CDR1 SGHNT and CDR2 YYREEE (reference sequence). V shed 0 bases and J shed 3 bases, with 12 bases lying between them. The CDR3 runs 15 residues. On this clone: Its target is not known.

The PCR employed 60 Vbeta primers together with 13 Jbeta primers. TCRdb keeps only in-frame clones here, not all; method: immunoSEQ multiplex PCR. The sample lists 150,000 to 200,000 clones; about three quarters were seen once. Source material: PBMCs. The receptor was isolated from a man aged 40-50 years in good health and CMV-seropositive. V gene TRBV5-4 combines with J gene TRBJ1-2, with D perhaps matching TRBD1 (5 bases). This chain's CDR3 is CASSLGQGGDYGYTF. The CDR3 DNA follows: TGTGCCAGCAGCTTGGGGCAGGGAGGCGACTATGGCTACACCTTC.